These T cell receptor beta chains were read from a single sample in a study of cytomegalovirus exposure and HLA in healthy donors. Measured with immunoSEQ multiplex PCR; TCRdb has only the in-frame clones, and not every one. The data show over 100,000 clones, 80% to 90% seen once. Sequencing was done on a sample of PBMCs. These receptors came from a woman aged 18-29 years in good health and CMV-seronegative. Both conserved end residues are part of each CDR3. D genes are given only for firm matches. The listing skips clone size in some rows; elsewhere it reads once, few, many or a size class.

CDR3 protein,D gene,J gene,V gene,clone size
CASSLAARGTPYGYTF,.,TRBJ1-2,TRBV7-8,.
CASSLGTGVGPQHF,TRBD1,TRBJ1-5,TRBV5-1,.
CASSVLAGGIYEQYF,TRBD2,TRBJ2-7,TRBV11-2,once
CASSVEGAGNTIYF,TRBD1,TRBJ1-3,TRBV9,once
CASSYTAGNQPQHF,.,TRBJ1-5,TRBV6-5,.
CASSRSGGASNTQYF,TRBD2,TRBJ2-3,TRBV5-1,.
CASRGGSTDTQYF,TRBD2,TRBJ2-3,TRBV5-6,.
CASSQDSYEQYF,.,TRBJ2-7,TRBV6-6,.
CASSLAYAGGSYNEQFF,TRBD2,TRBJ2-1,TRBV5-1,.
CATQQGTALWTEAFF,.,TRBJ1-1,TRBV10-3,.
CASSPQGQGDRYGYTF,TRBD1,TRBJ1-2,TRBV18,.
CASSPEGFYEQYF,.,TRBJ2-7,TRBV18,.
CASSWAPTGNVNYGYTF,TRBD1,TRBJ1-2,TRBV5-6,once
CASSIRIGRDRKNEQFF,TRBD1,TRBJ2-1,TRBV19,.
CASSEDRDRDFETQYF,TRBD1,TRBJ2-5,TRBV10-2,.
CASSSWTGRADTQYF,TRBD1,TRBJ2-3,TRBV7-3,.
CASSVAPGLGTEAFF,.,TRBJ1-1,TRBV6-1,.